This T cell receptor beta chain was recovered during a study of blood T cells in healthy people across ages. A second PCR of about 7 to 11 cycles used a sample-barcoded 5' primer and a J-beta primer mix. TCRdb used MiXCR to reprocess the 5' RACE reads, holding one entry per CDR3 protein. This sample has approximately 780,000 distinct CDR3 sequences; under 30% occur once, and the top ten carry 3%. The CDR3 sequence is 12 residues long. Germline V gene sequence: CDR1 SQVTM, CDR2 ANQGSEA. Between the trimmed V and J ends, which lost 5 bases and 1 base, there was a span of 6 bases. The same sample was also used in a study of T cells of mothers and their children.

This chain uses TRBV29-1 with TRBJ1-5; D not resolved. This TCR derives from a boy aged 10-17 years in good health. The specimen was blood. CDR3 sequence (DNA): TGCAGCGTTCGAACGAGCAATCAGCCCCAGCATTTT. This translates into CSVRTSNQPQHF.